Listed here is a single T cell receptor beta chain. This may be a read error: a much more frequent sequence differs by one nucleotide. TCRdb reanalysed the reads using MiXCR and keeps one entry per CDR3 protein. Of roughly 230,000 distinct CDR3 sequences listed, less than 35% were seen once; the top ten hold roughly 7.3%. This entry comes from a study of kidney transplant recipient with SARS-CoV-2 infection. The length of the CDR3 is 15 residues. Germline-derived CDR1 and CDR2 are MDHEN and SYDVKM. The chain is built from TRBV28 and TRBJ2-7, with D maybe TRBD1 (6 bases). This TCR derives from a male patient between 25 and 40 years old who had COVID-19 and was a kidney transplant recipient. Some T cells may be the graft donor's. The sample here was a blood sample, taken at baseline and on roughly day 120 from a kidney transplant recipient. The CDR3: CATRYRDISPYEQHF. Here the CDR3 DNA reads TGTGCCACCCGATACAGGGATATATCCCCGTACGAGCAGCACTTC.